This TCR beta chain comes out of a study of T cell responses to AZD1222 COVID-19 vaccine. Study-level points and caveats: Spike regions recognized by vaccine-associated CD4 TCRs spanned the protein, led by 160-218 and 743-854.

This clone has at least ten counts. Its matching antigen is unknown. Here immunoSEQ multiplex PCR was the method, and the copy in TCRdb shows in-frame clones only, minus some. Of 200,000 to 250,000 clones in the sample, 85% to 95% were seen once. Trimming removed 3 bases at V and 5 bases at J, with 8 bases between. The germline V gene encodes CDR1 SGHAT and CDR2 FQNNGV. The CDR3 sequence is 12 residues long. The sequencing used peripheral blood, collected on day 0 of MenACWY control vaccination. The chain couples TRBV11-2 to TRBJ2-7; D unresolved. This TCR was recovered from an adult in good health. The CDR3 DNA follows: TGTGCCAGCAGCTTCCTAGGAAACGAGCAGTACTTC. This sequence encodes CASSFLGNEQYF.